This T cell receptor (beta chain) was retrieved from a study of regulatory T cells in long-lasting Graves disease (dated by TCRdb to the early 2020s). Context from the whole study: Persistent Graves' disease was defined as antithyroid drug treatment for over 5 years with persistently positive TSH receptor autoantibodies. Persistent Graves' disease patients were compared with newly diagnosed Graves' disease patients by peripheral blood TCR sequencing and RNA sequencing. A total of some 33 samples were covered by TCR sequencing, comprising around 13 persistent and about 20 newly diagnosed Graves' disease patients. The study was registered as a clinical trial and conducted in China. On average, persistent Graves' disease patients in the clinical cohort had been on antithyroid drugs for about 9.3 years.

The full study reports these points: The study examined only peripheral blood because the primary lesion, thyroid tissue, could not be accessed. Persistent patients shared more public clonotypes among themselves (around 3,000) than newly diagnosed patients did (about 900). Sequencing and analysis were limited to the TCR beta chain. Compared with newly diagnosed patients, patients with persistent Graves' disease had lower TCR Shannon entropy and fewer highly expanded clones, which suggests clonal expansion. The small sample size was acknowledged by the authors as a limitation that may reduce accuracy.

Interpreted using the paper, the time point label stands for: persistent/refractory GD, antithyroid drugs over 5 years with positive TRAb. For both TCR sequencing and RNA sequencing, RNA was extracted from PBMCs using TRIzol. The diagnosis of Graves' disease followed American Thyroid Association guidelines. Patients for the study were recruited at an endocrinology department in Xi'an, China. From each patient, approximately 9 milliliters of peripheral blood was collected into an EDTA anticoagulant tube. Ficoll Paque Plus density gradient separation was used to isolate PBMCs, and no further T cell sorting was done. An Agilent 2100 Bioanalyzer and agarose gel were used to check RNA quality, while a NanoDrop 2000 measured RNA concentration. With regard to this clonotype: Its cognate antigen has yet to be identified. No base qualities exist here, and no much larger clone lies one base off it.

Library construction relied on multiplex PCR. This sample was sequenced with an Illumina HiSeq 4000. TCR beta libraries were built with iRepertoire HTBI primers and Arm-PCR amplification of CDR3 regions. PCR products were gel purified before sequencing. Processing in the source paper ran as follows. Gene usage analysis of CDR3 amino acid clonotypes used the roughly 60 TRBV and 14 to 15 TRBJ segments found across samples. COPE and FqMerger were used to merge filtered high-quality paired reads into contigs. BLAST was used to align contigs to IMGT TRBV, TRBD and TRBJ reference genes, with CDR3 defined following IMGT. Clonotypes above 0.1% frequency were classified as highly expanded clones. Repertoire diversity was measured by Shannon entropy, and V-J evenness by the Gini coefficient. A clonotype was considered public if more than one individual shared it. TCRdb itself trimmed the public reads at Q25 with fastp, ran MiXCR and retained productive beta chains. Records with the same CDR3 protein are collapsed into one entry carrying the most frequent genes and DNA. The V and J calls reflect TCRdb's pipeline rather than the authors' work. The sample table contains more than 350,000 distinct CDR3 sequences; only one count was recorded for 21% of them. The ten biggest clones cover roughly an eighth of the sample.

The sample consisted of peripheral blood mononuclear cells (PBMCs), taken when the disease was refractory, from a patient treated with antithyroid drugs. This clonotype was obtained from a female donor with Graves disease.

In nucleotide form, the sequence is TGCAGTGCCCTAGGACAGGCCAGCGGCTACACCTTC. Its amino acids are CSALGQASGYTF. This chain joins TRBV20-1 to TRBJ1-2, with 7 junctional bases fitting TRBD1. CDR1 DFQATT and CDR2 SNEGSKA are derived from the germline V gene (reference sequence). From the cysteine up to the phenylalanine, the CDR3 has a length of 12 residues. CDR3 DNA is the only sequence kept; it has 36 bases, read in frame from the first base. V is cut back by 6 bases and J by 8 bases, with 9 bases in the junction unmatched.